This T cell receptor beta chain was observed in a study of T cells after yellow fever vaccination. Findings and caveats of the study: Contaminating bulk clonotypes could be abundant in FACS-sorted repertoires. Peak timing came faster in the weaker secondary response, day 5 versus 15. Booster sampling recovered most clones from primary vaccination (96% CD4, around 88% CD8).

Trimming took off 6 bases at V and 7 bases at J, with 15 bases between the two ends. The CDR3 runs to 14 residues. In this sample, this clonotype turned up many times. As yet, its antigen is unknown. TCRdb re-derived calls from the 5' RACE reads in MiXCR, one entry per CDR3 protein. The table has roughly 68,000 distinct CDR3 sequences, approximately 7% seen once. The chain recombines TRBV12-3 or TRBV12-4 with TRBJ2-2; D is undetermined. This TCR came from a man aged 18 to 30 who received the YFV17D yellow fever vaccine. The sample in question was CD8+ T cells sorted from PBMCs, obtained about 49 days after the first yellow fever vaccination. The CDR3 DNA reads TGTGCCAGCAGCCCCGTGGTTTCCGGCGGGGAGCTGTTTTTT. This codes for CASSPVVSGGELFF.